This note documents a single TCR beta chain sequence. CDR1 and CDR2 from the germline V gene are SGHVS and FQNEAQ. Losses at the gene ends were 4 bases for V and 6 bases for J; bases not matched to a gene: 8. The CDR3 extends over 14 amino acids. This entry is derived from a study of blood T cell repertoires in COVID-19. About the study: In each case, the material was cDNA or gDNA derived from T cells, B-cell-depleted T cells, or PBMCs.

Original processing methods: Reference gene primer amplification gave nucleated cell count estimates. This table comes from immunoSEQ multiplex PCR, and its TCRdb copy is limited to in-frame clones, with some not included. Clone size and the V and J calls come from that table; the DNA yielded D and trimming. The data contain some 150,000 clones, almost 90% of them singletons. This receptor was obtained from a man aged 50 or older with active or convalescent COVID-19. The V call is TRBV7-8, the J call TRBJ2-7, with TRBD1 identical over 8 bases. The sequencing input was peripheral blood. The CDR3 nucleotides read TGTGCCAGCAGCTCTCGGACAGGGTGGAGCGAGCAGTACTTC. It codes for CASSSRTGWSEQYF.